These 14 T cell receptor beta chains were all obtained from the same sample, sequenced in a study of CD8+CD57+ T cells in acquired aplastic anemia. The template used for profiling TCR beta VDJ and CDR3 was genomic DNA. One entry per CDR3 protein results from TCRdb running MiXCR on the reads. In the table there are a few hundred thousand distinct CDR3 sequences, roughly 59% of which are singletons. The sequenced patients had an expansion of CD8+CD57+ cells seen by flow cytometry. Sequenced: sorted CD4+, CD8+, or CD8+CD57+ T cells (not recorded which) from PBMCs. These receptors were collected from a human donor with aplastic anemia.

The chain combines TRBV19 with TRBJ1-6; 7 positions agree with TRBD1. The CDR3 spans 12 residues. CDR1 and CDR2 (germline): LNHDA, SQIVND (reference sequence). V was clipped by 8 bases and J by 9 bases; unmatched bases: 4. The chain's CDR3 is CASQGERSPLHF. CDR3 nucleotides: TGTGCCAGTCAGGGGGAGCGTTCACCCCTCCACTTT.

With regard to this clonotype: One end of the junction varies from germline; a read error may be responsible. This chain links TRBV6-1 with TRBJ1-1, with D uncertain. CDR1 MNHNS and CDR2 SASEGT come from the germline V gene. This CDR3 is 13 amino acids long. CDR3 bases: TGTGCCATCAGTGGATCGGAGAACACTGAAGCTTTCTTT. Protein sequence: CAISGSENTEAFF.

This clonotype was seen a handful of times. One end of the junction fails to match germline, which may point to a read error. The rearrangement joins TRBV20-1 to TRBJ2-7; 7 bases fit TRBD2. This CDR3 spans 10 amino acids. The germline CDR1 and CDR2 sequences are DFQATT and SNEGSKA (reference sequence). CDR3 nucleotides: TGCAGTGCTAGAGGGGAGGGGCTGGTCTTC. Translating it yields CSARGEGLVF.

This clonotype was detected only once. The chain combines TRBV7-3 with TRBJ1-6; no clear D. The ends were cut back, 1 base at V and 9 bases at J, with 10 bases in the middle. Germline CDR1 SGHTA, CDR2 FQGTGA. This CDR3 has 14 residues. The CDR3 reads CASSLNGFGSPLHF. In DNA form, the CDR3 reads TGTGCCAGCAGCTTAAATGGGTTTGGTTCACCCCTCCACTTT.

The chain combines TRBV7-9 with TRBJ1-1; 7 bases match TRBD1. V shed 4 bases and J 1 base; nucleotides not matched to a gene: 6. The length of the CDR3 is 15 residues. CDR1 is SEHNR and CDR2 is FQNEAQ in the germline V gene (reference sequence). This CDR3 reads CASSSGTAQNTEAFF. The CDR3 nucleotides are TGTGCCAGCAGCTCCGGGACAGCTCAGAACACTGAAGCTTTCTTT.

Note on this clonotype: A read error may account for a junction end that differs from germline. J is TRBJ2-7 and V is TRBV7-9; 10 bases line up with TRBD1. CDR1 and CDR2 from the germline V gene are SEHNR and FQNEAQ (reference sequence). There are 12 residues in the CDR3. For the CDR3, the DNA is TGTGCCAGCAGCTTAGACGGGACAGGGGATTTCTTC. Amino acid sequence: CASSLDGTGDFF.

CDR3 residues: CATSVFSGGGGETQYF. The CDR3 nucleotides read TGTGCCACCAGCGTTTTTAGCGGGGGGGGGGGGGAGACCCAGTACTTC. This chain connects TRBV15 to TRBJ2-5; TRBD2 aligns across 11 bases. Germline CDR1 LNHNV, CDR2 YYDKDF (reference sequence). This CDR3 spans 16 amino acids. Trimming cost V 5 bases and J 5 bases; bases outside gene matches: 10.

This clonotype has a count of ten or more. The chain uses TRBV5-1 and TRBJ2-1, with D possibly matching TRBD1 (5 bases). The CDR3 runs to 13 residues. V was shortened by 9 bases and J by 6 bases, with 16 bases between the two germline ends. The germline V gene has CDR1 SGHRS and CDR2 YFSETQ. The CDR3 bases are TGCGCCACCACGGACATAGGGATCAATGAGCAGTTCTTC. As protein: CATTDIGINEQFF.

V is TRBV19 and J is TRBJ1-5; a weak D match, TRBD1 (6 bases). Germline values: CDR1 LNHDA, CDR2 SQIVND (reference sequence). CDR3 length: 18 residues. With 3 bases removed from V and 2 bases from J, the gap between germline ends came to 20 bases. CDR3 sequence reads: CASSISPKQGGGNQPQHF. CDR3 nucleotides: TGTGCCAGTAGTATTTCCCCGAAACAGGGAGGCGGCAATCAGCCCCAGCATTTT.

The chain combines TRBV4-1 with TRBJ2-5; the D gene is possibly TRBD2 (5 bases). Trimming took 2 bases from V and 5 from J, leaving 12 bases between them. The length of the CDR3 is 14 residues. Germline CDR1 is MGHRA and CDR2 is YSYEKL. CDR3 nucleotides: TGCGCCAGCAGCCAACGGGATTTGGGGGAGACCCAGTACTTC. This translates into CASSQRDLGETQYF.

A remark on this clonotype: Sequence at one end of the junction differs from germline and may be a read error. The V and J genes are TRBV5-1 and TRBJ2-1, with TRBD2 matching 11 bases. From germline, CDR1 is SGHRS and CDR2 YFSETQ. This CDR3 is built from 19 residues. CDR3 in DNA: TGCGCCAGCAGCTTGGCAACTAGCGGGGGTCCAGATACCTACAATGAGCAGTCCTTC. It is translated as CASSLATSGGPDTYNEQSF. Based on the CDR3 plus reference TRBV5-1 and TRBJ2-1, the full variable domain is KAGVTQTPRYLIKTRGQQVTLSCSPISGHRSVSWYQQTPGQGLQFLFEYFSETQRNKGNFPGRFSGRQFSNSRSEMNVSTLELGDSALYLCASSLATSGGPDTYNEQSFGPGTRLTVL.

The chain has TRBV19 and TRBJ2-7; D unresolved. With 3 bases removed from V and 2 bases from J, the gap between germline ends came to 5 bases. Germline V gives CDR1 LNHDA, CDR2 SQIVND (reference sequence). The CDR3 contains 12 residues. The CDR3 is CASSIPPYEQYF. The CDR3 nucleotides read TGTGCCAGTAGTATTCCCCCCTACGAGCAGTACTTC.

This clonotype has just one count. The junction and the germline gene differ at one end; a read error may be behind it. V is TRBV5-1 and J is TRBJ1-2; TRBD1 matches 7 bases. CDR3 size: 14 residues. Germline CDR1 is SGHRS and CDR2 is YFSETQ. Here the CDR3 DNA reads TGTGCCAGCAGCCTGGATGCGGGACAGTATGGCTACACCTTC. Translated: CASSLDAGQYGYTF. Using reference TRBV5-1 and TRBJ1-2 for the parts outside the CDR3, the full variable domain is KAGVTQTPRYLIKTRGQQVTLSCSPISGHRSVSWYQQTPGQGLQFLFEYFSETQRNKGNFPGRFSGRQFSNSRSEMNVSTLELGDSALYLCASSLDAGQYGYTFGSGTRLTVV.

V is TRBV5-1 and J is TRBJ2-3; no reliable D call. CDR1 is SGHRS, CDR2 YFSETQ, per germline. The CDR3 runs 13 residues. V lost 3 bases, J lost 2 bases, and 7 bases lay in between. The CDR3 region has the DNA TGCGCCAGCAGCTCCTGGGTCACAGATACGCAGTATTTT. Translated, it gives CASSSWVTDTQYF.